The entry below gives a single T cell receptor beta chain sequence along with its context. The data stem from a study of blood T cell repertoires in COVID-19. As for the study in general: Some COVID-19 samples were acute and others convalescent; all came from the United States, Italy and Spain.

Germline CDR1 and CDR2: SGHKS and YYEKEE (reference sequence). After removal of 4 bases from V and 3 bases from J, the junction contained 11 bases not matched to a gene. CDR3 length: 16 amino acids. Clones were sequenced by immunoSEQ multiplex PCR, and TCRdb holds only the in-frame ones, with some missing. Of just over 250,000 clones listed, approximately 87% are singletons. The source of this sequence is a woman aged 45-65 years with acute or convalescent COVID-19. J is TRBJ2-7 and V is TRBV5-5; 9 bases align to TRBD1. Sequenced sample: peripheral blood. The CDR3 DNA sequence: TGTGCCAGCAGCACGGGACAGGGATTGGAGAGCTACGAGCAGTACTTC. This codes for CASSTGQGLESYEQYF.